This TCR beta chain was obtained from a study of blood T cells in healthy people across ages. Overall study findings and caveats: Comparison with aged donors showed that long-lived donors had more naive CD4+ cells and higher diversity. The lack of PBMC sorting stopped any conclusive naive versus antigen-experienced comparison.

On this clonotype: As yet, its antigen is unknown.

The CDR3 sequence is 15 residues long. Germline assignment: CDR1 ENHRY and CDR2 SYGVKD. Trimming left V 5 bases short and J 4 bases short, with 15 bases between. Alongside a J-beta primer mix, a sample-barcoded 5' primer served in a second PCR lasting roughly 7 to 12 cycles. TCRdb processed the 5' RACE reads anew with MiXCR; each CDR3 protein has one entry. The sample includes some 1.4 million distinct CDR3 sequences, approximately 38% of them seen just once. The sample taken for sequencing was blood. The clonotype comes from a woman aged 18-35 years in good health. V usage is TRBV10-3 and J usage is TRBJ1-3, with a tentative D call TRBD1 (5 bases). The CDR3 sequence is CAISPGGENGNTIYF. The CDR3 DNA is TGTGCCATCAGTCCGGGGGGGGAGAACGGAAACACCATATATTTT.